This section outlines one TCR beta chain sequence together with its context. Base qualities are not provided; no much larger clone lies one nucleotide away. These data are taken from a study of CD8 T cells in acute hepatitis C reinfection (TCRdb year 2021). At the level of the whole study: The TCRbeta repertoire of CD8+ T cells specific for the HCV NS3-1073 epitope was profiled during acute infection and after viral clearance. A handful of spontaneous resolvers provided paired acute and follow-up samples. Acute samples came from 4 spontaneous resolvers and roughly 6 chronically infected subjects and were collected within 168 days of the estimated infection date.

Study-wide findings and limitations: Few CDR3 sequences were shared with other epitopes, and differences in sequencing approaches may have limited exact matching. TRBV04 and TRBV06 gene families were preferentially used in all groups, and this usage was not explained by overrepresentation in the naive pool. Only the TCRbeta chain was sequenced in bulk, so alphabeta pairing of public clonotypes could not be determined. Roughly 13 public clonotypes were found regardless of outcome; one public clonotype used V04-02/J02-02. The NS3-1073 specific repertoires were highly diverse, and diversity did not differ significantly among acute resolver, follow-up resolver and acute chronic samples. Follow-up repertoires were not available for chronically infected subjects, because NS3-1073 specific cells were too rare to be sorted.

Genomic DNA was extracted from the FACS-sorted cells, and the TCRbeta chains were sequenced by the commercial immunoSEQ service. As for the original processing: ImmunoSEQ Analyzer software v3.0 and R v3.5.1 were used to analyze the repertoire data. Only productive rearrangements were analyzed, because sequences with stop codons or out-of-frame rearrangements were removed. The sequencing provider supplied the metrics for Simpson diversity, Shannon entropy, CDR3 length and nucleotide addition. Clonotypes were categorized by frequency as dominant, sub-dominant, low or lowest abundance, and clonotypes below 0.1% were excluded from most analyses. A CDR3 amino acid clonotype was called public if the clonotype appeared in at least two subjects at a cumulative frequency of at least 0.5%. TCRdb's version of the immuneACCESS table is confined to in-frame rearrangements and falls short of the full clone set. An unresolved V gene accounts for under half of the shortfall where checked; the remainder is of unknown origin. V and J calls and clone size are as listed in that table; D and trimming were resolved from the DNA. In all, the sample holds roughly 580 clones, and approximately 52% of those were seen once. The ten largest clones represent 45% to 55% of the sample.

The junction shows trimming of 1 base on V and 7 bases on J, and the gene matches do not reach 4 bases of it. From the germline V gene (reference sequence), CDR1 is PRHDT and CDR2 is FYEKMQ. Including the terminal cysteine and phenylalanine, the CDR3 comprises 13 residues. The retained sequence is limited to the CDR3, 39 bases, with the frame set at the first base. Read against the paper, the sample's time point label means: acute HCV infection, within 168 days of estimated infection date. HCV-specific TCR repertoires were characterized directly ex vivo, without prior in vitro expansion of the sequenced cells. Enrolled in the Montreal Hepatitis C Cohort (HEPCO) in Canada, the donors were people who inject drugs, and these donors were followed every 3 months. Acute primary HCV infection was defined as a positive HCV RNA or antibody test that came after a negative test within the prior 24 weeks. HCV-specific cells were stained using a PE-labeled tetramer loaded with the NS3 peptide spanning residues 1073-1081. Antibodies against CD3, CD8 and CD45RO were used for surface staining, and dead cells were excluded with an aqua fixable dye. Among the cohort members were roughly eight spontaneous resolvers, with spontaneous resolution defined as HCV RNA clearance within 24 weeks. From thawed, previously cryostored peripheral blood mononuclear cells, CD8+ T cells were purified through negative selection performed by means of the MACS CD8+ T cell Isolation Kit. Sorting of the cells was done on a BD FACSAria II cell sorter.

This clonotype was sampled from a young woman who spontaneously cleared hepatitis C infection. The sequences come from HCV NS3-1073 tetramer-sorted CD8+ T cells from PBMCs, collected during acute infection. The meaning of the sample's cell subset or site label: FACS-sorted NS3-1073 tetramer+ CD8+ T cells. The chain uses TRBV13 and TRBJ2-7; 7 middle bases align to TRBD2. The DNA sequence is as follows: TGTGCCAGCAGCTTAGCGGGGGAGGGGGAGCAGTACTTC. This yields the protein CASSLAGEGEQYF.